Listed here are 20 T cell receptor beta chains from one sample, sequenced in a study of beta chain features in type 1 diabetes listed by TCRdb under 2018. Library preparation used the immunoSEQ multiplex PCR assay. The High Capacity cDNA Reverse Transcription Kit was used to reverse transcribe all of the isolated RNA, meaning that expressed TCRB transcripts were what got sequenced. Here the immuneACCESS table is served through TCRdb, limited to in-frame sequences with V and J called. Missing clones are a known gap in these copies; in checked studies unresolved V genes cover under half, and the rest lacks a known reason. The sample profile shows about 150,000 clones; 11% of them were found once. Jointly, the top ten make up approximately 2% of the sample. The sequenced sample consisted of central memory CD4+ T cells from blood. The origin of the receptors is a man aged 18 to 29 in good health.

The CDR3 DNA is TGTGCCAGCAGCCTAACAGGGCGTGGCTACACCTTC. Amino acid sequence: CASSLTGRGYTF. The chain recombines TRBV28 with TRBJ1-2, with a tentative D call TRBD1 (6 bases). Germline CDR1 is MDHEN and CDR2 is SYDVKM. This CDR3 contains 12 residues. V lost 6 bases and J 7 bases, leaving 12 bases between the germline ends.

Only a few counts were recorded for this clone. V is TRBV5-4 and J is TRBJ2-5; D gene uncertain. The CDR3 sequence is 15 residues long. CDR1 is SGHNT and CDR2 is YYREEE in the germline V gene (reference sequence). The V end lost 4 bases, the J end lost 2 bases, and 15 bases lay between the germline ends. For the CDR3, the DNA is TGTGCCAGCAGCAACTATCGACCAGCACAAGAGACCCAGTACTTC. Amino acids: CASSNYRPAQETQYF.

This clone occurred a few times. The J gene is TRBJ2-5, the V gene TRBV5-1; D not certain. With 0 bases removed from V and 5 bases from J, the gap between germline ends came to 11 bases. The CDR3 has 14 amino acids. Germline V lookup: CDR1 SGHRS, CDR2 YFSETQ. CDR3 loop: CASSLATSFETQYF. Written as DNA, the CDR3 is TGCGCCAGCAGCTTGGCTACGTCTTTTGAGACCCAGTACTTC. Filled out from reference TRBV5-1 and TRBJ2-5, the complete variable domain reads KAGVTQTPRYLIKTRGQQVTLSCSPISGHRSVSWYQQTPGQGLQFLFEYFSETQRNKGNFPGRFSGRQFSNSRSEMNVSTLELGDSALYLCASSLATSFETQYFGPGTRLLVL.

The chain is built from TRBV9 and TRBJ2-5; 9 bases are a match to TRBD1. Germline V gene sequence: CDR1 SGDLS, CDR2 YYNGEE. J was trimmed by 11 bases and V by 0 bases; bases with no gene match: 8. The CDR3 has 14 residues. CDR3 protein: CASSVGGQGSEQYF. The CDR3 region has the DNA TGTGCCAGCAGCGTAGGGGGACAGGGTAGTGAGCAGTACTTC.

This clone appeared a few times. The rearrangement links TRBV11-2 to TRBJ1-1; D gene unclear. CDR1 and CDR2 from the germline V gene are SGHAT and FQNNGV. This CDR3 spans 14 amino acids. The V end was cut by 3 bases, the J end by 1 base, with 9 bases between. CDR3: CASSLQLQNTEAFF. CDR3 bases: TGTGCCAGCAGCTTGCAGTTACAGAACACTGAAGCTTTCTTT.

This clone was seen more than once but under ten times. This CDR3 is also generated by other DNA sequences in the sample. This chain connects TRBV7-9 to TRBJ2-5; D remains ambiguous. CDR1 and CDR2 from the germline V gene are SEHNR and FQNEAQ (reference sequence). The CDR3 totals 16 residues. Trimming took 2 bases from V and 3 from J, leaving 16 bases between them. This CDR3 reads CASSLSGLRREETQYF. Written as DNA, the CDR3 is TGTGCCAGCAGCTTATCGGGTCTCCGGAGAGAAGAGACCCAGTACTTC.

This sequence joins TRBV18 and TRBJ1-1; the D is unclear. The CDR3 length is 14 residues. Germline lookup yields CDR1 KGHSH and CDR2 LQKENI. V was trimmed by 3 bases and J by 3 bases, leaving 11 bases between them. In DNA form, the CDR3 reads TGTGCCAGCTCACCGAAGGGATCGGACACTGAAGCTTTCTTT. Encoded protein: CASSPKGSDTEAFF.

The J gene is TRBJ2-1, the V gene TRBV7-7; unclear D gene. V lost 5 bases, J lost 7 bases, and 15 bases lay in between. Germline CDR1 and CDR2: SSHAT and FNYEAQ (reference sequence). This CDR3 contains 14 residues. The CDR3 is CASSPSMTKNEQFF. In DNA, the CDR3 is TGTGCCAGCAGCCCCAGTATGACGAAGAATGAGCAGTTCTTC.

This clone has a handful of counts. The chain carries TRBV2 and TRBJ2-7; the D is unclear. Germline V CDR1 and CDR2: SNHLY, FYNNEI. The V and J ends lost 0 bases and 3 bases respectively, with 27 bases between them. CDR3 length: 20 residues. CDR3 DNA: TGTGCCAGCAGTGAAGCGCTTCAGTGGCAACAGTCTCTTCCGGACTACGAGCAGTACTTC. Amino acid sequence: CASSEALQWQQSLPDYEQYF.

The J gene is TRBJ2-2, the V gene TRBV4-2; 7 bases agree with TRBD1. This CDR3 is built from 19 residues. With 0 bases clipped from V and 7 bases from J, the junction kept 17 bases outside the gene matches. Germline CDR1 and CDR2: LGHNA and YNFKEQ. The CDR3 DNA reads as TGTGCCAGCAGCCAAGACCGTCTGACAGGGAACTTGCGGGTCGGGGAGCTGTTTTTT. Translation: CASSQDRLTGNLRVGELFF.

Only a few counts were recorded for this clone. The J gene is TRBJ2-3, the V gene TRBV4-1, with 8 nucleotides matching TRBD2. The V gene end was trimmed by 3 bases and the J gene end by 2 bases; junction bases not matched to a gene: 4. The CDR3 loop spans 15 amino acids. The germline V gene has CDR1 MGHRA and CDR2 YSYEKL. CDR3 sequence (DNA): TGCGCCAGCAGCCAGCAACTAGCGGACACAGATACGCAGTATTTT. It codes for CASSQQLADTDTQYF.

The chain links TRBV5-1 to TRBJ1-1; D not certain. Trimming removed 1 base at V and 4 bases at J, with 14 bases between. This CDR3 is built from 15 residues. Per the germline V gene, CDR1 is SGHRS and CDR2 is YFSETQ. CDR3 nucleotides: TGCGCCAGCAGCTTGTCCACGGGGTCGGGCACTGAAGCTTTCTTT. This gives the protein CASSLSTGSGTEAFF.

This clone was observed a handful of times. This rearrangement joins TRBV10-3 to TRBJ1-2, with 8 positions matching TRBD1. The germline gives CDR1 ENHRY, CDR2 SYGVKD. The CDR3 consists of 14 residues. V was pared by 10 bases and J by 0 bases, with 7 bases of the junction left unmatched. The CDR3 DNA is TGTGCCACCCGAGGACAGGGAGCTAACTATGGCTACACCTTC. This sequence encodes CATRGQGANYGYTF.

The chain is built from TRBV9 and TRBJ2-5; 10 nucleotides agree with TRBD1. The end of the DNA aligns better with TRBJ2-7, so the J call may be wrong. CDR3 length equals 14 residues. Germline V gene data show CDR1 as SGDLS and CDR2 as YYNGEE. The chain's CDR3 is CASSAGTGDYEQYF. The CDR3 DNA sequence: TGTGCCAGCAGCGCAGGGACAGGGGACTACGAGCAGTACTTC.

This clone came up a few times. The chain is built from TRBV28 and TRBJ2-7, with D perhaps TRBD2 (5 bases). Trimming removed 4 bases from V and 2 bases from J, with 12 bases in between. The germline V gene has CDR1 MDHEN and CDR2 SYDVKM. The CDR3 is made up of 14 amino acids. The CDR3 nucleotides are TGTGCCAGCAGTTACGGAGCGGCTACCTACGAGCAGTACTTC. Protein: CASSYGAATYEQYF.

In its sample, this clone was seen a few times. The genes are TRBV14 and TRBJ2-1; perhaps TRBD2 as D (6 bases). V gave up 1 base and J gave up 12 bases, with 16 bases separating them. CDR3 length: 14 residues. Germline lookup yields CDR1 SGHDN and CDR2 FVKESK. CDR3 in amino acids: CASSQAFGSRVQFF. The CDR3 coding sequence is TGTGCCAGCAGCCAAGCTTTCGGGAGCCGGGTGCAGTTCTTC.

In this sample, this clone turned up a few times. The CDR3 loop reads CAWAPVRVNTEAFF. The DNA for the CDR3 is TGTGCCTGGGCCCCCGTGAGAGTAAACACTGAAGCTTTCTTT. The chain employs TRBV30 and TRBJ1-1; D is ambiguous. The CDR3 length is 14 residues. Trimming pared 5 bases from V and 2 bases from J, leaving 15 bases between. Germline V gives CDR1 GTSNPN, CDR2 SVGIG (reference sequence).

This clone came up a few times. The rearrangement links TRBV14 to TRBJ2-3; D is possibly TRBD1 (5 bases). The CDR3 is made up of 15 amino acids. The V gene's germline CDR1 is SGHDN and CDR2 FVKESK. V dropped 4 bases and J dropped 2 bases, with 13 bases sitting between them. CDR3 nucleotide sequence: TGTGCCAGCAGCCGGTGGGCAGGGTCCACAGATACGCAGTATTTT. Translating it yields CASSRWAGSTDTQYF.

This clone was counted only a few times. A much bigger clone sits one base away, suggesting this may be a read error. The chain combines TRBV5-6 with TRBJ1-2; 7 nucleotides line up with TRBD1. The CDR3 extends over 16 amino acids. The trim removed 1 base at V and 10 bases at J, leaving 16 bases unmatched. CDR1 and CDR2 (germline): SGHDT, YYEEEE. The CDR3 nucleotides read TGTGCCAGCAGCTTGTATGATGCTCGAGGGGGCTTCGACTACACCTTC. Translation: CASSLYDARGGFDYTF. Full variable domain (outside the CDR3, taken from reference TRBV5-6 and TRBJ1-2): DAGVTQSPTHLIKTRGQQVTLRCSPKSGHDTVSWYQQALGQGPQFIFQYYEEEERQRGNFPDRFSGHQFPNYSSELNVNALLLGDSALYLCASSLYDARGGFDYTFGSGTRLTVV.

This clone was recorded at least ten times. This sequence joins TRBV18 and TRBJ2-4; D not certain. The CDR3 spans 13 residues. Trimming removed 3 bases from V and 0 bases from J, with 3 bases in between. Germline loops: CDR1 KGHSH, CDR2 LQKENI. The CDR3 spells CASSPIAKNIQYF. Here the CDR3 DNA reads TGTGCCAGCTCACCGATAGCCAAAAACATTCAGTACTTC.